This T cell receptor (beta chain) was observed in a study of cytomegalovirus exposure and HLA in healthy donors. Trimming left V 4 bases short and J 0 bases short, with 10 bases between. Germline CDR1 and CDR2: MGHDK and SYGVNS. The CDR3 extends over 15 amino acids. The study ran its PCR with 60 Vbeta and 13 Jbeta primers. Generated by immunoSEQ multiplex PCR, the TCRdb table keeps only in-frame clones and is missing some. The ten top clones account for roughly 0.7%, within a sample of nearly 200,000 clones. Sequencing input: PBMCs. The sequence came from a boy between 10 and 17 years old in good health and CMV-seronegative. V usage is TRBV25-1 and J usage is TRBJ2-1; D is possibly TRBD1 (5 bases). CDR3 sequence reads: CASSVDSSSYNEQFF. The CDR3 coding sequence is TGTGCCAGCAGTGTTGACAGTAGCTCCTACAATGAGCAGTTCTTC.